Presented here are 28 T cell receptor beta chains from one specimen sequenced in a study of neurological immune-mediated disorders. TCRdb re-called the 5' RACE reads through MiXCR, storing one row per CDR3 protein. Here the sample spans more than 45,000 distinct CDR3 sequences, over 9% being singletons. The sample was PBMCs. These receptor sequences come from a woman aged 40 to 55 with HTLV-1-associated myelopathy (HAM/TSP).

In its sample, this clonotype was seen many times. This sequence joins TRBV10-2 and TRBJ1-6, with D uncertain. Trimming cost V 4 bases and J 4 bases, with 8 bases left between them. CDR1 and CDR2 (germline): WSHSY, SAAADI. This CDR3 has 14 residues. CDR3 in amino acids: CASSVTDYNSPLHF. The CDR3 nucleotides read TGCGCCAGCAGTGTCACAGATTATAATTCACCCCTCCACTTT.

This clonotype was observed at least ten times. The chain couples TRBV14 to TRBJ2-2; D is perhaps TRBD2 (6 bases). With 10 bases removed from V and 3 bases from J, the gap between germline ends came to 12 bases. The germline CDR1 and CDR2 sequences are SGHDN and FVKESK. The CDR3 is made up of 13 amino acids. In DNA form, the CDR3 reads TGTGCCACGCGGGACGTCTACACCGGGGAGCTGTTTTTT. Residues: CATRDVYTGELFF.

This clonotype was counted many times. An end of the junction does not agree with germline; a read error may underlie this. The genes are TRBV5-5 and TRBJ1-1, with 8 bases lining up with TRBD1. This CDR3 has 15 amino acids. Per germline, CDR1 SGHKS and CDR2 YYEKEE (reference sequence). CDR3 residues: CASNLDWTGRTEAFF. The CDR3 nucleotides are TGTGCCAGCAACTTGGACTGGACAGGGAGGACTGAAGCTTTCTTT.

This clonotype was seen repeatedly, ten times or more. The chain uses TRBV4-1 and TRBJ2-6; D not certain. Trimming removed 1 base from V and 0 bases from J, with 13 bases in between. The CDR3 sequence is 18 residues long. Per germline, CDR1 MGHRA and CDR2 YSYEKL. CDR3 residues: CASSQGPRVPSGANVLTF. The CDR3 nucleotides are TGCGCCAGCAGCCAAGGACCGAGAGTGCCCTCTGGGGCCAACGTCCTGACTTTC.

Regarding this clonotype: This sequence may be a read error, since a much larger clone differs from it by one base. V usage is TRBV5-6 and J usage is TRBJ2-7; the D is unclear. CDR3 size: 14 residues. V was shortened by 0 bases and J by 2 bases, with 9 bases between the two germline ends. The germline CDR1 and CDR2 sequences are SGHDT and YYEEEE. CDR3: CASSLVGPTYEQYF. In DNA form, the CDR3 reads TGTGCCAGCAGCTTGGTCGGGCCTACCTACGAGCAGTACTTC.

By frequency in the sample, this clonotype is medium-sized (0.01 to 0.1%). The V gene is TRBV12-3 or TRBV12-4, the J gene TRBJ2-1, with 7 bases matching TRBD2. The CDR3 is made up of 13 amino acids. The junction had 11 bases not matched to a gene; V was cut back by 8 bases and J by 10 bases. The CDR3 DNA reads TGTGCCAGCCAAGGGAGGGGCGAGGGGGAGCAGTTCTTC. Protein product: CASQGRGEGEQFF.

Concerning this clonotype: A much more abundant neighbour one base away suggests this may be a read error. Because it lacks the conserved phenylalanine or tryptophan at the end, this CDR3 is likely a read error. The chain is built from TRBV3-1 and TRBJ2-7; D unclear. CDR1 LGHDT and CDR2 YNNKEL come from the germline V gene (reference sequence). There are 12 residues in the CDR3. V lost 1 base and J lost 7, with 8 bases in between. CDR3 bases: TGTGCCAGCAGCCAAGGGTATTTAGAGCAGTACTTA. It is translated as CASSQGYLEQYL.

This clonotype was seen repeatedly, ten times or more. CDR3 bases: TGCGCCAGCAGCCTAGGGACAGCCACAGATACGCAGTATTTT. Residues: CASSLGTATDTQYF. The chain employs TRBV5-1 and TRBJ2-3; TRBD1 matches at 7 bases. V was clipped by 4 bases and J by 2 bases; unmatched bases: 4. The length of the CDR3 is 14 residues. Germline CDR1 and CDR2: SGHRS and YFSETQ.

This clonotype was seen repeatedly, ten times or more. This chain uses TRBV5-1 with TRBJ2-1; 9 bases match TRBD2. Trimming took 1 base from V and 8 from J; bases not matched to a gene: 7. The CDR3 totals 15 residues. Germline V gives CDR1 SGHRS, CDR2 YFSETQ. The CDR3 DNA is TGCGCCAGCAGCTTGTTTGGCGGGGGGGCCGATGAGCAGTTCTTC. It is translated as CASSLFGGGADEQFF.

Ten or more counts support this clonotype. The rearrangement links TRBV4-1 to TRBJ1-2; the D is unclear. Germline CDR1 MGHRA, CDR2 YSYEKL. CDR3 length: 16 residues. Trimming left V 0 bases short and J 0 bases short, with 11 bases between. The CDR3 nucleotides read TGCGCCAGCAGCCAAGAGCCAGAGATACCTAACTATGGCTACACCTTC. It codes for CASSQEPEIPNYGYTF.

This clonotype was counted at least ten times. The genes are TRBV6-2 or TRBV6-3 and TRBJ2-7; D remains ambiguous. Germline-derived CDR1 and CDR2 are MNHEY and SVGEGT. Trimming shortened V by 2 bases and J by 2 bases, and 10 bases separated the two germline ends. This CDR3 spans 14 amino acids. CDR3 in amino acids: CASSYAQAPYEQYF. As DNA, the CDR3 is TGTGCCAGCAGTTACGCTCAGGCGCCCTACGAGCAGTACTTC.

Comment on this clonotype: A much larger clone sits a single nucleotide away, making a read error possible. The chain couples TRBV12-3 or TRBV12-4 to TRBJ2-3; 7 nucleotides align to TRBD1. Germline trimming cut 6 bases from V and 3 bases from J; bases unmatched to any gene: 6. There are 14 residues in the CDR3. In DNA, the CDR3 is TGTGCCAGCAGCAAGGGGGCCTGGACAGATACGCAGTATTTT. This encodes CASSKGAWTDTQYF.

At least ten counts were recorded for this clonotype. The J gene is TRBJ2-7, the V gene TRBV20-1; TRBD2 aligns across 7 bases. The CDR3 is 14 amino acids. V gave up 5 bases and J gave up 7 bases; unmatched junction bases: 14. Germline lookup yields CDR1 DFQATT and CDR2 SNEGSKA (reference sequence). The DNA of the CDR3 is TGCAGTGCTCGGGGGTCGGCGGGGGATCTAGAGCAGTACTTC. It yields the protein CSARGSAGDLEQYF.

This clonotype was detected many times. The J gene is TRBJ2-1, the V gene TRBV20-1; 10 bases agree with TRBD2. The CDR3 totals 17 residues. V lost 1 base to trimming and J lost 5 bases; unmatched junction nucleotides: 11. Germline CDR1 and CDR2: DFQATT and SNEGSKA (reference sequence). DNA of the CDR3: TGCAGTGCTAGAGCCCTCGGACTAGCGGCTTCCCACAATGAGCAGTTCTTC. Encoded protein: CSARALGLAASHNEQFF.

This clonotype was seen ten or more times. This chain links TRBV15 with TRBJ2-3; D is ambiguous. Germline assignment: CDR1 LNHNV and CDR2 YYDKDF (reference sequence). Deletions cut 5 bases from V and 0 bases from J, with 12 bases between. The CDR3 contains 15 residues. CDR3 amino acids: CATSSRRSSTDTQYF. In DNA form, the CDR3 reads TGTGCCACCAGCTCCAGACGTTCTAGCACAGATACGCAGTATTTT.

This clonotype was counted at least ten times. This rearrangement joins TRBV4-1 to TRBJ2-1, with TRBD2 identical over 13 bases. Per the germline V gene, CDR1 is MGHRA and CDR2 is YSYEKL. The CDR3 is 18 amino acids. Germline trimming cut 0 bases from V and 4 bases from J; bases unmatched to any gene: 6. In nucleotides, the CDR3 is TGCGCCAGCAGCCAAGATTCCTGGACTAGCGGGGGATACAATGAGCAGTTCTTC. Protein product: CASSQDSWTSGGYNEQFF.

This clonotype occurred many times. The CDR3 sequence is CAIPYQGGNYGYTF. The CDR3 DNA reads TGTGCCATCCCGTATCAGGGAGGTAACTATGGCTACACCTTC. The genes are TRBV10-3 and TRBJ1-2, with a possible D match to TRBD1 (5 bases). The V gene's germline CDR1 is ENHRY and CDR2 SYGVKD. The CDR3 is 14 residues long. V shed 8 bases and J shed 1 base, with 14 bases lying between them.

This clonotype occurred many times. The V gene is TRBV5-6, the J gene TRBJ2-7; 9 nucleotides line up with TRBD2. The CDR3 spans 14 residues. The trim removed 2 bases at V and 2 bases at J, leaving 2 bases unmatched. CDR1 is SGHDT, CDR2 YYEEEE, per germline. In nucleotides, the CDR3 is TGTGCCAGCAGCTTTGGGACTAGCCCCTACGAGCAGTACTTC. Translation: CASSFGTSPYEQYF. Filled out from reference TRBV5-6 and TRBJ2-7, the complete variable domain reads DAGVTQSPTHLIKTRGQQVTLRCSPKSGHDTVSWYQQALGQGPQFIFQYYEEEERQRGNFPDRFSGHQFPNYSSELNVNALLLGDSALYLCASSFGTSPYEQYFGPGTRLTVT.

This clonotype has a count of ten or more. This rearrangement joins TRBV2 to TRBJ2-7, with 7 bases lining up with TRBD1. Germline CDR1 is SNHLY and CDR2 is FYNNEI. The CDR3 is 14 residues long. The V segment lost 5 bases and the J segment 4 bases; nucleotides outside the gene matches: 8. CDR3 nucleotides: TGTGCCAGCAGTAGAGACAGGGAACTTTACGAGCAGTACTTC. It yields the protein CASSRDRELYEQYF.

This clonotype was seen ten or more times. This chain joins TRBV4-1 and TRBJ2-7; 10 positions agree with TRBD2. Trimming at V came to 4 bases and at J to 2 bases, leaving 5 bases not matched to a gene. Germline CDR1 reads MGHRA; CDR2 reads YSYEKL. This CDR3 comprises 15 residues. The CDR3 region has the DNA TGCGCCAGCAGCCTAGTAGCGGGGGGACCCTACGAGCAGTACTTC. Encoded protein: CASSLVAGGPYEQYF.

This clonotype was observed many times. The V call is TRBV6-5, the J call TRBJ1-3; D is unclear. V gave up 0 bases and J gave up 0 bases, with 6 bases separating them. This CDR3 region has 15 residues. Germline V gene data show CDR1 as MNHEY and CDR2 as SVGAGI. The CDR3 reads CASSYSTDSGNTIYF. CDR3 bases: TGTGCCAGCAGTTACTCGACCGACTCTGGAAACACCATATATTTT.

This clonotype was detected many times. The rearrangement joins TRBV5-5 to TRBJ2-1, with D perhaps TRBD1 (6 bases). Germline CDR1 and CDR2: SGHKS and YYEKEE (reference sequence). The CDR3 covers 13 residues. Trimming stripped 4 bases from V and 9 bases from J, with 14 bases between. For the CDR3, the DNA is TGTGCCAGCAGCGTTGACAGGTGGAGTGAGCAGTTCTTC. This codes for CASSVDRWSEQFF.

This clonotype was recorded at least ten times. The V call is TRBV4-1, the J call TRBJ2-1; 8 nucleotides agree with TRBD2. CDR3 length: 16 amino acids. The junction had 11 bases not matched to a gene; V was cut back by 1 base and J by 9 bases. The germline gives CDR1 MGHRA, CDR2 YSYEKL. The CDR3 nucleotides are TGCGCCAGCAGCCAAGGATTGGCGGGGGGACTTCTTGAGCAGTTCTTC. Its protein product is CASSQGLAGGLLEQFF.

This chain joins TRBV5-8 and TRBJ2-3; 7 bases agree with TRBD1. The CDR3 runs 14 residues. CDR1 is SGHTS and CDR2 is YDEGEE in the germline V gene. V dropped 4 bases and J dropped 2; count of bases not matched to a gene: 4. The CDR3 DNA follows: TGTGCCAGCAGCCCGACAGGGAACACAGATACGCAGTATTTT. This encodes CASSPTGNTDTQYF.

There are many counts of this clonotype. The rearrangement uses TRBV7-9 and TRBJ1-3, with D unresolved. Germline V gene lookup returns CDR1 SEHNR and CDR2 FQNEAQ (reference sequence). This CDR3 spans 18 amino acids. V was pared by 0 bases and J by 0 bases, with 15 bases between. CDR3 in DNA: TGTGCCAGCAGCTTAGCCTGGGAGACGGACGCCTCTGGAAACACCATATATTTT. Its protein product is CASSLAWETDASGNTIYF.

Concerning this clonotype itself: It may be a read error: a sequence one base away is much more abundant. The V gene is TRBV7-9, the J gene TRBJ2-3; D uncertain. The CDR3 is made up of 14 amino acids. Germline CDR1 SEHNR, CDR2 FQNEAQ (reference sequence). The DNA for the CDR3 is TGTGTCAGCAGCCCCGACGGCCTTAGGGATACGCAGTATTTT. This encodes CVSSPDGLRDTQYF.

This chain connects TRBV29-1 to TRBJ2-3; the D gene is possibly TRBD1 (5 bases). The CDR3 contains 15 residues. Per germline, CDR1 SQVTM and CDR2 ANQGSEA. V was clipped by 1 base and J by 8 bases, with 19 bases between them. CDR3 sequence reads: CSVEAGKGLIGTQYF. The CDR3 region has the DNA TGCAGCGTTGAAGCGGGCAAGGGGCTGATTGGTACGCAGTATTTT.

This clonotype was observed many times. The J gene is TRBJ2-2, the V gene TRBV4-3; D is unresolved. Trimming shortened V by 2 bases and J by 6 bases, and 7 bases separated the two germline ends. Germline V gene lookup returns CDR1 LGHNA and CDR2 YSLEER. The CDR3 runs to 13 residues. CDR3 in amino acids: CASSQPPAGELFF. CDR3 DNA sequence: TGCGCCAGCAGCCAACCCCCCGCCGGGGAGCTGTTTTTT.